This note documents a single TCR beta chain sequence. Its matching antigen is unknown. The naive CD8 subset, CD45RO-negative cells positively selected for CCR7, excluded terminally differentiated effector memory CD45RA+ cells. Genomic DNA belonging to each subset was distributed in equal measure over several immunoSEQ plates. The sorted-subset replicate PCRs were given about 210 ng DNA, which is roughly 30,000 T cell genomes. The protocol was immunoSEQ multiplex PCR, while the TCRdb copy is restricted to in-frame clones and leaves out a portion. The data hold roughly 2,000,000 clones, with over 85% observed a single time. This sample is drawn from a study of shared clonotypes between healthy human individuals. Findings and limits, study-wide: Donors were few, which limited the genetic and exposure-history diversity represented.

V gave up 4 bases and J gave up 5 bases; unmatched junction bases: 6. CDR1 is MGHRA and CDR2 is YSYEKL in the germline V gene. This CDR3 region has 15 residues. The sequence derives from a man between 18 and 29 years old in good health. This chain uses TRBV4-1 with TRBJ2-2, with 8 nucleotides matching TRBD2. Sequenced material: naive CD8+ T cells sorted from blood. CDR3 loop: CASSPDGRGTGELFF. Written as DNA, the CDR3 is TGCGCCAGCAGCCCGGACGGGAGGGGGACCGGGGAGCTGTTTTTT.